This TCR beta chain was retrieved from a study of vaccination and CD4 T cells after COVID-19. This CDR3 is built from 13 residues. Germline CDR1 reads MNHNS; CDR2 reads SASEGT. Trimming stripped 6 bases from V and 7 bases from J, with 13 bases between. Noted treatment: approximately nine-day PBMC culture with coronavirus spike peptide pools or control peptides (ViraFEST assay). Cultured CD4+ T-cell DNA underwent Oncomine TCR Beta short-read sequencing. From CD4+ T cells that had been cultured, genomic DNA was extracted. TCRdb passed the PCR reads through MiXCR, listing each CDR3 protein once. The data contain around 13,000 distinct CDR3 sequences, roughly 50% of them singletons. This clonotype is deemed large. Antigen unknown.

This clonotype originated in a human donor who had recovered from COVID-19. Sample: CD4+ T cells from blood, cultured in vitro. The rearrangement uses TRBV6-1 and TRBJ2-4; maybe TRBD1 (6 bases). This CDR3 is CASRLDRWNIQYF. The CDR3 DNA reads TGTGCCAGCAGACTAGACAGGTGGAACATTCAGTACTTC.